This is a list of T cell receptor beta chains from one sample in a study of T cell responses to AZD1222 COVID-19 vaccine. Profiling relied on immunoSEQ multiplex PCR, and the TCRdb table lists in-frame clones only, not all of them. The table has 150,000 to 200,000 clones, 92% seen once. The material was peripheral blood, obtained 28 days after the second AZD1222 dose. The receptor source for this set is an adult who received the AZD1222 COVID-19 vaccine. CDR3s include the opening cysteine and the closing phenylalanine or tryptophan. The order of the fields is CDR3 DNA, CDR3 protein, clone size, V gene, D gene, J gene. A D gene is named only where the DNA matches it firmly. The size of a clone is reported for some rows only, either as once, few or many, or as a class for expanded clones.

CDR3 DNA: TGTGCCAGCAGCTTAGACGGCGTCGGTCGCTACGAGCAGTACTTC; CDR3 protein: CASSLDGVGRYEQYF; clone size: once; V gene: TRBV7-8; D gene: -; J gene: TRBJ2-7
CDR3 DNA: TGTGCCAGCAGCTTGGATGTCGGTAATGAAAAACTGTTTTTT; CDR3 protein: CASSLDVGNEKLFF; clone size: -; V gene: TRBV5-6; D gene: -; J gene: TRBJ1-4
CDR3 DNA: TGTGCCAGCAGCCAAGACCGGGACAGGGGCCGAGGTGCCTACGAGCAGTACTTC; CDR3 protein: CASSQDRDRGRGAYEQYF; clone size: -; V gene: TRBV3-1/TRBV3-2; D gene: TRBD1; J gene: TRBJ2-7
CDR3 DNA: TGTGCCAGCCAGGGACTAGCATACGAGCAGTACTTC; CDR3 protein: CASQGLAYEQYF; clone size: -; V gene: TRBV7-8; D gene: TRBD2; J gene: TRBJ2-7
CDR3 DNA: TGCGCCAGCAGCTTGTATCCTACGGGGACCTATGGCTACACCTTC; CDR3 protein: CASSLYPTGTYGYTF; clone size: -; V gene: TRBV5-1; D gene: -; J gene: TRBJ1-2
CDR3 DNA: TGTGCCAGCAGTCCCCTAGCGGGAATATACAATGAGCAGTTCTTC; CDR3 protein: CASSPLAGIYNEQFF; clone size: -; V gene: TRBV6-5; D gene: TRBD2; J gene: TRBJ2-1
CDR3 DNA: TGTGCCAGCAGCTTAGTTCCCAGGGGGCTCAGCGAGCAGTACTTC; CDR3 protein: CASSLVPRGLSEQYF; clone size: -; V gene: TRBV7-2; D gene: TRBD1; J gene: TRBJ2-7
CDR3 DNA: TGTGCCAGCAGTTTCGAATTTGGCTACACCTTC; CDR3 protein: CASSFEFGYTF; clone size: -; V gene: TRBV6-6; D gene: -; J gene: TRBJ1-2
CDR3 DNA: TGTGCCAGCAGCTTAGATTCGGGTGCCGACTACGAGCAGTACTTC; CDR3 protein: CASSLDSGADYEQYF; clone size: -; V gene: TRBV7-2; D gene: -; J gene: TRBJ2-7
CDR3 DNA: TGCGCCAGCAGCCAAGCGAGGGGGGGGGTTCGCACAGATACGCAGTATTTT; CDR3 protein: CASSQARGGVRTDTQYF; clone size: -; V gene: TRBV4-1; D gene: -; J gene: TRBJ2-3
CDR3 DNA: TGTGCCACCAGCTCAGGCCGATCCTACGAGCAGTACTTC; CDR3 protein: CATSSGRSYEQYF; clone size: -; V gene: TRBV15; D gene: -; J gene: TRBJ2-7
CDR3 DNA: TGCGCCAGCAGGGCAGGTACCGACTACGAGCAGTACTTC; CDR3 protein: CASRAGTDYEQYF; clone size: -; V gene: TRBV10-2; D gene: -; J gene: TRBJ2-7
CDR3 DNA: TGTGCCAGCAGCTTACCGGGACAGGGGGCCTACGAGCAGTACTTC; CDR3 protein: CASSLPGQGAYEQYF; clone size: -; V gene: TRBV5-4; D gene: TRBD1; J gene: TRBJ2-7
CDR3 DNA: TGTGCCAGCAGCCGTGAGGCAGCAGACCGCTCTGGAAACACCATATATTTT; CDR3 protein: CASSREAADRSGNTIYF; clone size: -; V gene: TRBV9; D gene: -; J gene: TRBJ1-3
CDR3 DNA: TGTGCCAGCAGTGACTCAGGGGGCTTTATGACAGATACGCAGTATTTT; CDR3 protein: CASSDSGGFMTDTQYF; clone size: -; V gene: TRBV6-4; D gene: TRBD1; J gene: TRBJ2-3
CDR3 DNA: TGCGCCAGCAGCCAAGAGTTAGCGGGAGGTTCGGACGAGCAGTACTTC; CDR3 protein: CASSQELAGGSDEQYF; clone size: -; V gene: TRBV4-1; D gene: TRBD2; J gene: TRBJ2-7
CDR3 DNA: TGTGCCAGTAGTAGACAACAGGGGGCTATGAGCAATCAGCCCCAGCATTTT; CDR3 protein: CASSRQQGAMSNQPQHF; clone size: once; V gene: TRBV19; D gene: TRBD1; J gene: TRBJ1-5
CDR3 DNA: TGTGCCACCACGACAGGGACCTCAACTAATGAAAAACTGTTTTTT; CDR3 protein: CATTTGTSTNEKLFF; clone size: -; V gene: TRBV10-3; D gene: TRBD1; J gene: TRBJ1-4
CDR3 DNA: TGTGCCAGCTCTCAGGGAATGGAGCCCCAGCATTTT; CDR3 protein: CASSQGMEPQHF; clone size: -; V gene: TRBV18; D gene: -; J gene: TRBJ1-5
CDR3 DNA: TGTGCCAGCAGTCTCTCGGGACAGACGAACACTGAAGCTTTCTTT; CDR3 protein: CASSLSGQTNTEAFF; clone size: -; V gene: TRBV28; D gene: TRBD1; J gene: TRBJ1-1
CDR3 DNA: TGTGCTAGTGGTTTGGTACTAGGGAAAGGGGGCGCTTCGAACACTGAAGCTTTCTTT; CDR3 protein: CASGLVLGKGGASNTEAFF; clone size: -; V gene: TRBV12-5; D gene: TRBD1; J gene: TRBJ1-1
CDR3 DNA: TGTGCCAGCAGCTTCTGGGGGCCCACTGAAGCTTTCTTT; CDR3 protein: CASSFWGPTEAFF; clone size: -; V gene: TRBV7-8; D gene: -; J gene: TRBJ1-1
CDR3 DNA: TGTGCCAGCAGCTTCGACCGCCGGACAGGGGAAAGCAATCAGCCCCAGCATTTT; CDR3 protein: CASSFDRRTGESNQPQHF; clone size: -; V gene: TRBV7-6; D gene: TRBD1; J gene: TRBJ1-5
CDR3 DNA: TGTGCCAGCAACAGGGGGTCAGGAGAGACCCAGTACTTC; CDR3 protein: CASNRGSGETQYF; clone size: -; V gene: TRBV19; D gene: TRBD1; J gene: TRBJ2-5
CDR3 DNA: TGTGCCAGCAGTTACTCGATGGGAGAAGCTTTCTTT; CDR3 protein: CASSYSMGEAFF; clone size: once; V gene: TRBV6-6; D gene: -; J gene: TRBJ1-1
CDR3 DNA: TGCAGTGCAGGACTAGCAGAGACCCAGTACTTC; CDR3 protein: CSAGLAETQYF; clone size: once; V gene: TRBV20-1; D gene: TRBD2; J gene: TRBJ2-5
CDR3 DNA: TGTGCCAGCAGCTTAGGGACTAGTATCAATGAGCAGTTCTTC; CDR3 protein: CASSLGTSINEQFF; clone size: -; V gene: TRBV7-2; D gene: TRBD2; J gene: TRBJ2-1
CDR3 DNA: TGTGCCAGCAGTGAAAGAGGGATGAATCAGCCCCAGCATTTT; CDR3 protein: CASSERGMNQPQHF; clone size: -; V gene: TRBV2; D gene: -; J gene: TRBJ1-5
CDR3 DNA: TGTGCCAGCAGGGGGATAGAGGACAGCAGACCCTCTGGAAACACCATATATTTT; CDR3 protein: CASRGIEDSRPSGNTIYF; clone size: -; V gene: TRBV11-2; D gene: -; J gene: TRBJ1-3
CDR3 DNA: TGTGCCTGGGAAAGTAATTCACCCCTCCACTTT; CDR3 protein: CAWESNSPLHF; clone size: -; V gene: TRBV30; D gene: -; J gene: TRBJ1-6
CDR3 DNA: TGTGCCAGCAGCCAGGGGCACTTCGCGAACACCGGGGAGCTGTTTTTT; CDR3 protein: CASSQGHFANTGELFF; clone size: -; V gene: TRBV3-1/TRBV3-2; D gene: -; J gene: TRBJ2-2
CDR3 DNA: TGCGCCAGCAGGACAGGCGGCGAGCAGTACTTC; CDR3 protein: CASRTGGEQYF; clone size: -; V gene: TRBV5-1; D gene: -; J gene: TRBJ2-7
CDR3 DNA: TGTGCCAGCAGTTACTGGGGGACAGCTAGCAATCAGCCCCAGCATTTT; CDR3 protein: CASSYWGTASNQPQHF; clone size: -; V gene: TRBV6-2/TRBV6-3; D gene: TRBD1; J gene: TRBJ1-5
CDR3 DNA: TGTGCCAGCAGAAACAGGGGCGGGCAGCCCCAGCATTTT; CDR3 protein: CASRNRGGQPQHF; clone size: -; V gene: TRBV2; D gene: TRBD1; J gene: TRBJ1-5
CDR3 DNA: TGTGCCAGCAGCTCCGCTAGCTCCCCTAGCACAGATACGCAGTATTTT; CDR3 protein: CASSSASSPSTDTQYF; clone size: -; V gene: TRBV3-1/TRBV3-2; D gene: -; J gene: TRBJ2-3
CDR3 DNA: TGTGCCAGCAGTATAACGGGCCTTCCGGATGGCTACACCTTC; CDR3 protein: CASSITGLPDGYTF; clone size: -; V gene: TRBV2; D gene: -; J gene: TRBJ1-2
CDR3 DNA: TGTGCCAGCAGTGAGCGGGAGGGATACAATGAGCAGTTCTTC; CDR3 protein: CASSEREGYNEQFF; clone size: few; V gene: TRBV6-4; D gene: TRBD2; J gene: TRBJ2-1
CDR3 DNA: TGTGCCAGCAGTTATGAGGGGTTGGGTACTGAAGCTTTCTTT; CDR3 protein: CASSYEGLGTEAFF; clone size: -; V gene: TRBV6-5; D gene: -; J gene: TRBJ1-1
CDR3 DNA: TGCAGCGGCTTTATAAATGGCTACACCTTC; CDR3 protein: CSGFINGYTF; clone size: -; V gene: TRBV29-1; D gene: -; J gene: TRBJ1-2